The 29 T cell receptor beta chains below all came from one sample that was sequenced in a study of low-dose radiotherapy and immunotherapy resistance in tumors (dated 2022 in TCRdb). Instrument on record: Illumina HiSeq 2500. To make first-strand cDNA, Superscript III was used along with a set of TRAV- and TRBV-specific primers so that both the TCRalpha and TCRbeta chains were covered. TCRs were amplified for about 18 PCR cycles with Phusion, using a constant-region primer paired with the adapter attached to the V primers. TCRdb reanalyzed the raw reads on its own, using fastp at Q25 for trimming and MiXCR for clone calling, and kept in-frame beta chains. Each entry is one CDR3 protein sequence, shown with its most common DNA and genes. Across this sample there are around 80,000 distinct CDR3 sequences, with about 19% seen only once. The top ten hold about 5.5% of the sample. The sample's time point label, decoded: before trial treatment.

Source: PBMCs, taken before treatment. The receptor set was obtained from a male donor with prostate cancer.

This clonotype has a count of ten or more. V usage is TRBV6-2 or TRBV6-3 and J usage is TRBJ1-1; possibly TRBD1 for D (5 bases). Trimming shortened V by 4 bases and J by 4 bases, and 13 bases separated the two germline ends. The CDR3 loop spans 14 amino acids. Germline V gene data show CDR1 as MNHEY and CDR2 as SVGEGT. In DNA, the CDR3 is TGTGCCAGCAGTTGGGTTGGTGGGGCCACTGAAGCTTTCTTT. Translating it yields CASSWVGGATEAFF.

The J gene is TRBJ1-5, the V gene TRBV6-8, with TRBD1 as a possible D gene (5 bases). This CDR3 spans 14 amino acids. Between the trimmed V and J ends, which lost 0 bases and 2 bases, there was a span of 5 bases. The V gene's germline CDR1 is MNHGY and CDR2 SAAAGT. CDR3 nucleotide sequence: TGTGCCAGCAGTTACTCAGGGGGCAATCAGCCCCAGCATTTT. Translation: CASSYSGGNQPQHF.

Many counts were recorded for this clonotype. V is TRBV7-2 and J is TRBJ2-5; 12 positions agree with TRBD2. This CDR3 comprises 15 residues. Germline CDR1 is SGHTA and CDR2 is FQGNSA. V shed 5 bases and J 4 bases; nucleotides not matched to a gene: 5. CDR3 region: CASSQTSGGSETQYF. The CDR3 coding sequence is TGTGCCAGCAGCCAGACTAGCGGGGGTTCAGAGACCCAGTACTTC.

This clonotype was seen only a few times. The rearrangement links TRBV28 to TRBJ1-2; tentatively, D is TRBD1 (6 bases). The CDR3 length is 13 residues. The germline CDR1 and CDR2 sequences are MDHEN and SYDVKM. With 3 bases removed from V and 7 bases from J, the gap between germline ends came to 12 bases. For the CDR3, the DNA is TGTGCCAGCAGTTTCCCAGGGGCGCTTGGCTACACCTTC. Translation gives CASSFPGALGYTF.

This clonotype was counted ten times or more. J is TRBJ2-7 and V is TRBV19; 10 bases map to TRBD2. V lost 3 bases and J lost 3; bases outside the gene matches: 2. Germline CDR1 is LNHDA and CDR2 is SQIVND (reference sequence). The length of the CDR3 is 14 residues. The CDR3 nucleotides are TGTGCCAGTAGTATTTCTAGCGGGAGCTACGAGCAGTACTTC. This gives the protein CASSISSGSYEQYF. Full variable domain (rest looked up from reference TRBV19 and TRBJ2-7): DGGITQSPKYLFRKEGQNVTLSCEQNLNHDAMYWYRQDPGQGLRLIYYSQIVNDFQKGDIAEGYSVSREKKESFPLTVTSAQKNPTAFYLCASSISSGSYEQYFGPGTRLTVT.

This chain joins TRBV28 and TRBJ1-2; D remains unclear. Germline CDR1 reads MDHEN; CDR2 reads SYDVKM. Trimming pared 8 bases from V and 2 bases from J, leaving 15 bases between. This CDR3 is built from 14 residues. The CDR3 nucleotides read TGTGCCAGCTGGTTAGGAGGGTTGAACTATGGCTACACCTTC. It is translated as CASWLGGLNYGYTF.

This clonotype was observed many times. The chain is built from TRBV20-1 and TRBJ2-7; D gene unclear. The CDR3 is 14 residues long. Germline CDR1 DFQATT, CDR2 SNEGSKA (reference sequence). The V end was cut by 2 bases, the J end by 1 base, with 12 bases between. DNA for the CDR3: TGCAGTGCTAGACGTCTAGGGTCTTCCTACGAGCAGTACTTC. Encoded protein: CSARRLGSSYEQYF.

This clonotype showed up many times. The rearrangement joins TRBV9 to TRBJ2-7, with D maybe TRBD1 (5 bases). The CDR3 loop spans 15 amino acids. Germline V gene sequence: CDR1 SGDLS, CDR2 YYNGEE. With 2 bases removed from V and 5 bases from J, the gap between germline ends came to 17 bases. This CDR3 is CASSVLNRPGDEQYF. The CDR3 coding sequence is TGTGCCAGCAGCGTTTTGAACAGGCCTGGGGACGAGCAGTACTTC.

This clonotype was detected ten times or more. V usage is TRBV6-2 or TRBV6-3 and J usage is TRBJ2-7, with D perhaps matching TRBD2 (5 bases). The V and J ends lost 5 bases and 7 bases respectively, with 9 bases between them. This CDR3 has 11 amino acids. CDR1 is MNHEY, CDR2 SVGEGT, per germline. The CDR3 loop reads CASSNPGEQYF. As DNA, the CDR3 is TGTGCCAGCAGTAACCCGGGGGAGCAGTACTTC.

This clonotype was found many times. V is TRBV20-1 and J is TRBJ2-7; the D gene is possibly TRBD1 (6 bases). CDR1 and CDR2 from the germline V gene are DFQATT and SNEGSKA (reference sequence). The CDR3 contains 14 residues. CDR3 residues: CGASQGSSPYEQYF. Written as DNA, the CDR3 is TGCGGGGCCTCTCAGGGGTCGAGCCCCTACGAGCAGTACTTC.

There are many counts of this clonotype. V is TRBV29-1 and J is TRBJ1-2; D is unresolved. This CDR3 comprises 11 residues. Germline V gene data show CDR1 as SQVTM and CDR2 as ANQGSEA. Trimming pared 2 bases from V and 6 bases from J, leaving 7 bases between. CDR3 DNA sequence: TGCAGCGTTGAACGGGAGGATGGCTACACCTTC. Translation gives CSVEREDGYTF.

This clonotype came up a few times. An end of the junction differs from the germline gene, which may be a read error. The chain links TRBV13 to TRBJ2-7; 8 bases match TRBD2. CDR1 and CDR2 (germline): PRHDT, FYEKMQ (reference sequence). The CDR3 loop spans 15 amino acids. This CDR3 reads CASSPSGWASYEQYF. DNA for the CDR3: TGTGCTAGCAGCCCTAGCGGGTGGGCCTCCTACGAGCAGTACTTC.

Many counts were recorded for this clonotype. J is TRBJ2-1 and V is TRBV7-2; unclear D gene. V was cut by 0 bases and J by 6 bases, with 12 bases left in between. Germline values: CDR1 SGHTA, CDR2 FQGNSA. The CDR3 is 15 amino acids. The CDR3 region is CASSLALPGTNEQFF. Written as DNA, the CDR3 is TGTGCCAGCAGCTTAGCGCTTCCAGGTACCAATGAGCAGTTCTTC.

This clonotype showed up many times. The J gene is TRBJ1-5, the V gene TRBV20-1, with D perhaps matching TRBD1 (5 bases). Germline values: CDR1 DFQATT, CDR2 SNEGSKA (reference sequence). CDR3 length equals 16 residues. V lost 2 bases to trimming and J lost 2 bases, with 16 bases between them. In DNA form, the CDR3 reads TGCAGTGCTAGACCTGGGAGGGGTCTCGGCAATCAGCCCCAGCATTTT. Protein sequence: CSARPGRGLGNQPQHF.

With respect to this clonotype: One end of the junction is discordant with germline, which a read error may explain. The rearrangement joins TRBV5-3 to TRBJ2-7; D ambiguous. TRBV5-3 is recorded as an ORF, its role being uncertain. The length of the CDR3 is 13 residues. CDR3 sequence (DNA): TGTGCCAGCAGCTTTTCGGAGACCTACGAGCAGTACTTC. Protein sequence: CASSFSETYEQYF.

This clonotype was seen ten or more times. The rearrangement uses TRBV6-2 or TRBV6-3 and TRBJ1-1; perhaps TRBD1 as D (6 bases). Trimming left V 10 bases short and J 0 bases short, with 12 bases between. This CDR3 has 13 amino acids. Looked up from germline, CDR1 is MNHEY and CDR2 is SVGEGT. The CDR3 sequence: CAISRGMNTEAFF. Written as DNA, the CDR3 is TGTGCCATCAGCAGGGGTATGAACACTGAAGCTTTCTTT.

The chain recombines TRBV6-2 or TRBV6-3 with TRBJ2-3; possible D gene TRBD1, 5 bases. V lost 5 bases and J lost 3, with 15 bases in between. From germline, CDR1 is MNHEY and CDR2 SVGEGT. The CDR3 has 15 residues. CDR3 nucleotides: TGTGCCAGCAGTGAGCCCAGGGCTCCGACAGATACGCAGTATTTT. This sequence encodes CASSEPRAPTDTQYF.

The rearrangement uses TRBV20-1 and TRBJ1-2; possible D gene TRBD1, 6 bases. V lost 6 bases and J lost 4, with 9 bases in between. The CDR3 is 11 residues long. Germline CDR1 and CDR2: DFQATT and SNEGSKA (reference sequence). The CDR3 spells CSAQGSYGYTF. In DNA, the CDR3 is TGCAGTGCACAGGGCAGCTATGGCTACACCTTC.

In its sample, this clonotype was seen many times. This sequence joins TRBV18 and TRBJ2-7; 10 nucleotides agree with TRBD1. CDR3 size: 15 residues. Trimming cost V 4 bases and J 2 bases; bases outside gene matches: 5. Germline V gene sequence: CDR1 KGHSH, CDR2 LQKENI. The CDR3 DNA sequence: TGTGCCAGCTCACGTGGGGGACAGGGGCCCTACGAGCAGTACTTC. Translation: CASSRGGQGPYEQYF.

With respect to this clonotype: This may be a read error, as it is one base from a much larger clone. The chain has TRBV28 and TRBJ1-6; D ambiguous. Per germline, CDR1 MDHEN and CDR2 SYDVKM. This CDR3 comprises 12 residues. The CDR3 region has the DNA TGTGCCAGCAGTCCGGATAATACACCCCTCCACTTT. It encodes CASSPDNTPLHF.

This clonotype was recorded many times. V is TRBV5-1 and J is TRBJ1-3, with 7 bases that match TRBD1. The CDR3 totals 17 residues. Germline V gene data show CDR1 as SGHRS and CDR2 as YFSETQ. Losses at the gene ends were 4 bases for V and 3 bases for J; bases not matched to a gene: 13. The DNA for the CDR3 is TGCGCCAGCAGCCTGGGACAGCCTGAAAGAGGTGGAAACACCATATATTTT. Encoded protein: CASSLGQPERGGNTIYF.

The table lists this clonotype with many counts. This chain uses TRBV4-1 with TRBJ2-3, with 7 bases lining up with TRBD1. The CDR3 totals 13 residues. Germline V gene sequence: CDR1 MGHRA, CDR2 YSYEKL. Germline trimming cut 4 bases from V and 4 bases from J; bases unmatched to any gene: 2. CDR3 amino acids: CASSRQGSDTQYF. The CDR3 DNA reads as TGCGCCAGCAGCCGACAGGGATCAGATACGCAGTATTTT.

This clonotype has ten or more counts. The rearrangement links TRBV12-3 or TRBV12-4 to TRBJ2-5; no reliable D call. Trimming stripped 6 bases from V and 1 base from J, with 12 bases between. The CDR3 is made up of 14 amino acids. CDR3 DNA sequence: TGTGCCAGCAGGCAACGGGTGGCCCAAGAGACCCAGTACTTC. Translation gives CASRQRVAQETQYF.

There are many counts of this clonotype. The chain couples TRBV5-1 to TRBJ2-2; D is uncertain. The germline gives CDR1 SGHRS, CDR2 YFSETQ. The CDR3 consists of 15 residues. The V end lost 6 bases, the J end lost 0 bases, and 12 bases lay between the germline ends. The CDR3 region is CASTLDGSNTGELFF. The CDR3 DNA is TGCGCCAGCACCCTGGACGGTTCGAACACCGGGGAGCTGTTTTTT. The entire variable domain, with the rest obtained from reference TRBV5-1 and TRBJ2-2, is as follows: KAGVTQTPRYLIKTRGQQVTLSCSPISGHRSVSWYQQTPGQGLQFLFEYFSETQRNKGNFPGRFSGRQFSNSRSEMNVSTLELGDSALYLCASTLDGSNTGELFFGEGSRLTVL.

This clonotype was counted at least ten times. No DNA is shown, since the ends of the CDR3 on it are uncertain; the CDR3 is the one TCRdb lists. CDR3 protein: CAWSAPPPKAFFGQGTRSF. The chain uses TRBV30 and TRBJ1-1; the tabulated D call, TRBD1, remains unverified against the DNA. The CDR3 spans 19 residues, counting both ends. Germline CDR1 is GTSNPN and CDR2 is SVGIG (reference sequence).

By sample fraction, this clonotype is medium-sized. V is TRBV7-3 and J is TRBJ2-3; the match to TRBD1 covers 7 bases. This CDR3 contains 13 residues. Germline V gene lookup returns CDR1 SGHTA and CDR2 FQGTGA. V was clipped by 4 bases and J by 7 bases; unmatched bases: 5. The CDR3 region is CASSSGQVHTQYF. DNA for the CDR3: TGTGCCAGCAGCTCCGGACAGGTCCATACGCAGTATTTT.

This clonotype was detected ten times or more. This sequence joins TRBV19 and TRBJ2-1; 9 bases fit TRBD2. Germline V gives CDR1 LNHDA, CDR2 SQIVND (reference sequence). CDR3 length: 14 amino acids. Trimming removed 7 bases from V and 5 bases from J; junction bases left unmatched: 6. CDR3 bases: TGTGCCAGTACCACTAGCGGGCTTAACAATGAGCAGTTCTTC. Translated, it gives CASTTSGLNNEQFF. The whole variable domain, filled in from reference TRBV19 and TRBJ2-1, reads DGGITQSPKYLFRKEGQNVTLSCEQNLNHDAMYWYRQDPGQGLRLIYYSQIVNDFQKGDIAEGYSVSREKKESFPLTVTSAQKNPTAFYLCASTTSGLNNEQFFGPGTRLTVL.

This clonotype has ten or more counts. The chain has TRBV12-3 or TRBV12-4 and TRBJ2-1; D uncertain. The CDR3 is made up of 15 amino acids. V was pared by 1 base and J by 4 bases, with 11 bases between. The CDR3 DNA follows: TGTGCCAGCAGTTTAGACGGCGGTGGTTACAATGAGCAGTTCTTC. This encodes CASSLDGGGYNEQFF.

The chain has TRBV20-1 and TRBJ2-1, with D uncertain. This CDR3 is 15 amino acids long. The V end was cut by 5 bases, the J end by 1 base, with 15 bases between. CDR1 is DFQATT and CDR2 is SNEGSKA in the germline V gene (reference sequence). This chain's CDR3 is CSAPLRVRSYNEQFF. CDR3 in DNA: TGCAGTGCTCCCCTACGGGTAAGGTCCTACAATGAGCAGTTCTTC.